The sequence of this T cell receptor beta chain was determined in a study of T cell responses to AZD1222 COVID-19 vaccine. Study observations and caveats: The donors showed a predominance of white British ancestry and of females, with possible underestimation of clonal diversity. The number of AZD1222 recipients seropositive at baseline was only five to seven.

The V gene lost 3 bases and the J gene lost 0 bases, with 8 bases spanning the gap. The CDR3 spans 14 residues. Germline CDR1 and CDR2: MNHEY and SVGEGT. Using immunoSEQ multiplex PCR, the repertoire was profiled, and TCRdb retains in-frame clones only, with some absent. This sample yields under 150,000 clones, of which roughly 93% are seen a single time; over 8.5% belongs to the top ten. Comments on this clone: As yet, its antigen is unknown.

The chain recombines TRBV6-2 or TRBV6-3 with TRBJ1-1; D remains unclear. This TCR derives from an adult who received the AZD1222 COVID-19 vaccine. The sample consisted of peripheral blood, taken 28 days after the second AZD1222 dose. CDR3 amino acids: CASSYLQVNTEAFF. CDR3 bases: TGTGCCAGCAGTTATCTTCAGGTGAACACTGAAGCTTTCTTT.